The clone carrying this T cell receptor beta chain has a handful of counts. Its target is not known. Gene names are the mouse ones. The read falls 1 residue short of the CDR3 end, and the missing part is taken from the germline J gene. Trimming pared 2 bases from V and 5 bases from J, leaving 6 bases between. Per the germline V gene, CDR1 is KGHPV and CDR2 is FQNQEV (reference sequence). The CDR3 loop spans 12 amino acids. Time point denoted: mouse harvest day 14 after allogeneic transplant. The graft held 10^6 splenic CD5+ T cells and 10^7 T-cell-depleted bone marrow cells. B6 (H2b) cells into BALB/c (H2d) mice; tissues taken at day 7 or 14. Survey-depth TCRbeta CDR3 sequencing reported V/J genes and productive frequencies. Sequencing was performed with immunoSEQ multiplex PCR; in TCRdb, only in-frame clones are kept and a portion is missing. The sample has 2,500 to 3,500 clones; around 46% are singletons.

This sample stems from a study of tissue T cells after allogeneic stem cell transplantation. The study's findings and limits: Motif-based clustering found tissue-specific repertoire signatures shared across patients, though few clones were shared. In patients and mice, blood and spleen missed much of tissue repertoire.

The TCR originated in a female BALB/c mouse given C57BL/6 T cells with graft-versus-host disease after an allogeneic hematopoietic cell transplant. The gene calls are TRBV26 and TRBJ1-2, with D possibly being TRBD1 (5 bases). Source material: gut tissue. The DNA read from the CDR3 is TGTGCCAGCAGTCTGGACAGATCCGACTACACC. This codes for CASSLDRSDYT. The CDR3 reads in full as CASSLDRSDYTF.